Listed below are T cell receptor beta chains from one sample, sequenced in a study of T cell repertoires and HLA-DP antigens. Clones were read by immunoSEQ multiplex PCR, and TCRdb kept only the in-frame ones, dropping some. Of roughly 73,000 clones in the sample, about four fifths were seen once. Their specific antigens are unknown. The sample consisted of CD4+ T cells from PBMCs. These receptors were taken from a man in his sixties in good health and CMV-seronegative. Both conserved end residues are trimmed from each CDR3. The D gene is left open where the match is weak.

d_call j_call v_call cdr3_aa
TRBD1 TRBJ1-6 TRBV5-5 ASSTAGGMDSPLH
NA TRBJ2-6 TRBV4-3 ASSQRGSGANVLT
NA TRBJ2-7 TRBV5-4 ASSLDTDYEQY
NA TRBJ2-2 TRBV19 ASSIAFLRELF
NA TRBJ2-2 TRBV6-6 ASRRDFNTGELF
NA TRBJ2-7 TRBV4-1 ASSALTNSYEQY
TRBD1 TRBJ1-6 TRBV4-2 ASSPYGTGAINSPLH
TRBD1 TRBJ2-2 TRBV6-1 AHAQGVNTGELF
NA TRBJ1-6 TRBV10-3 AISVQGPNSPLH
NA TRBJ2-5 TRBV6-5 ASSERGRETQY
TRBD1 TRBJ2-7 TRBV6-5 ASRQGPEQY
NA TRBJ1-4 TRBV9 APGDVRKLF
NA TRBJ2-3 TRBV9 ASSVAWGSTDTQY
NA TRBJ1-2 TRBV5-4 ASSQDSPSGYT
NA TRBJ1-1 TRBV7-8 ASSLHRQNTEAF
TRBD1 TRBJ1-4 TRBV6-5 ASRPTGDNEKLF
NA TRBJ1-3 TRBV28 ASSLWSQGISGNTIY
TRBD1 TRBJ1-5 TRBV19 ASCQTSDRSNQPQH
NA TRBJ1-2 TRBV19 ASSIAPGPYGYT
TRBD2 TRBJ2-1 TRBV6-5 ASEASGSYNEQF
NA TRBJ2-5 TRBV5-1 ASSSGAGGGETQY
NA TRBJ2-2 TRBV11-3 ASSLGSSGENTGELF
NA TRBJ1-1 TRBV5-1 ASSLVRGAEAF
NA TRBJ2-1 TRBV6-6 ASIREPAGNEQF
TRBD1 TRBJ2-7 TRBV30 AWTRDRGQSEQY
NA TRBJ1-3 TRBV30 AWSSGYSGNTIY
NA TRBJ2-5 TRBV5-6 ASSSRGNQWTQY
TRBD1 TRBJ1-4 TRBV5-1 ASSPGTGGREKLF
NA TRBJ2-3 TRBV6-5 ASSYSMTSDTQY
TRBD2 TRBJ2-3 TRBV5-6 ASSLTSGGAIDTQY
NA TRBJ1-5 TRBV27 ASSRTRGNQPQH
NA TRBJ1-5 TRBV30 ARSRDSRNQPQH
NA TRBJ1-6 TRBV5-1 ASSALGSHNSPLH
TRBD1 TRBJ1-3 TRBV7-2 ASSRDSYSGNTIY
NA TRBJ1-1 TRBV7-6 ASSLSPRLNTEAF
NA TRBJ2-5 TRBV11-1 ASSPDLVETQY
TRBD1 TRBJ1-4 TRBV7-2 ASNLVPGQGGNEKLF
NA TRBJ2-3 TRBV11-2 ASSPLANTDTQY
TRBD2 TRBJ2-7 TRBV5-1 ASSFGLAGVRSPYEQY
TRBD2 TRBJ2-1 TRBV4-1 ASSQATGTSGRQF
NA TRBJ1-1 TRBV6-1 ASSRRDLEAF
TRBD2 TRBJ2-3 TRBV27 ASTPGGGRRTDTQY
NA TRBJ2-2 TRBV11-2 ASTHRGLNTGELF
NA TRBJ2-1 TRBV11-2 ASSLGLNNEQF
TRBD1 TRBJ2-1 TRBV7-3 ASSRDRASNEQF
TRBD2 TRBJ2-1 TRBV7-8 ASTSRGSGGLEQF
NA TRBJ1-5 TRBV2 ASSLEKLQPQH
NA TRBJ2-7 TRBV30 AWSFGSYEQY
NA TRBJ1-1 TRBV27 ASSFTGNTEAF
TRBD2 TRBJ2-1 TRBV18 ASSPSLAGGNEQF
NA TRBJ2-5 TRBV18 ASSSLNRYQETQY
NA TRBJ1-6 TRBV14 ASSQGDVGYSPLH
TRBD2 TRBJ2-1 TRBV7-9 ASSLADRLAGVGNEQF
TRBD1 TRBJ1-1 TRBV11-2 ASTRDRATNTEAF
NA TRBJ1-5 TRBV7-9 ASSLSNGNQPQH
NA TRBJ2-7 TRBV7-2 ASSLGPENYEQY